The 28 T cell receptor beta chains below all came from one sample that was sequenced in a study of blood T cell repertoires in COVID-19. Sequencing used immunoSEQ multiplex PCR; TCRdb keeps in-frame clones, though not all of them. Here the sample spans 250,000 to 350,000 clones, 70% to 85% being singletons. Sequencing input: peripheral blood. Every receptor here comes from a human donor with COVID-19, enrolled during active disease. The donor label of this sample is uncertain.

The chain uses TRBV18 and TRBJ2-1; TRBD1 is a possible D gene (5 bases). CDR1 and CDR2 from the germline V gene are KGHSH and LQKENI. V was trimmed by 1 base and J by 0 bases, leaving 7 bases between them. CDR3 size: 15 residues. The CDR3 bases are TGTGCCAGCTCACCACTAGACAGCTCCTACAATGAGCAGTTCTTC. It translates to CASSPLDSSYNEQFF.

Only a few counts were recorded for this clone. The chain employs TRBV28 and TRBJ2-7; possibly TRBD1 for D (5 bases). Germline CDR1 is MDHEN and CDR2 is SYDVKM. The CDR3 runs to 14 residues. V lost 3 bases and J lost 3, with 12 bases in between. For the CDR3, the DNA is TGTGCCAGCAGTTTCCGGCAGGGTCTCTACGAGCAGTACTTC. This encodes CASSFRQGLYEQYF. Looking up the rest from reference TRBV28 and TRBJ2-7 gives the full variable domain: DVKVTQSSRYLVKRTGEKVFLECVQDMDHENMFWYRQDPGLGLRLIYFSYDVKMKEKGDIPEGYSVSREKKERFSLILESASTNQTSMYLCASSFRQGLYEQYFGPGTRLTVT.

This clone has a handful of counts. This chain connects TRBV18 to TRBJ2-3, with a weak D call TRBD2 (6 bases). The ends were cut back, 1 base at V and 6 bases at J, with 23 bases in the middle. Germline CDR1 KGHSH, CDR2 LQKENI. CDR3 length: 18 amino acids. The CDR3: CASSPRPAAGGDSDTQYF. The CDR3 DNA reads as TGTGCCAGCTCACCACGCCCAGCAGCGGGCGGAGACTCGGATACGCAGTATTTT.

This clone is a singleton in its sample. This chain joins TRBV5-5 and TRBJ2-6; TRBD1 matches 7 bases. This CDR3 is built from 18 residues. J gave up 0 bases and V 4 bases, and 10 bases lay outside the gene matches. CDR1 is SGHKS, CDR2 YYEKEE, per germline (reference sequence). CDR3 coding DNA: TGTGCCAGCAGCCCAAACAGGGGCCAACTCTCTGGGGCCAACGTCCTGACTTTC. It is translated as CASSPNRGQLSGANVLTF.

This chain links TRBV6-1 with TRBJ2-7; TRBD1 aligns across 7 bases. This CDR3 is built from 13 residues. The V and J ends lost 3 bases and 10 bases, in that order; junction bases with no gene match: 9. Looked up from germline, CDR1 is MNHNS and CDR2 is SASEGT. The DNA for the CDR3 is TGTGCCAGCAGTGACGGACAGGTCACTCTTCAGTACTTC. It codes for CASSDGQVTLQYF.

Only a few counts were recorded for this clone. This chain connects TRBV6-5 to TRBJ1-1; D unresolved. The CDR3 is 13 residues long. Looked up from germline, CDR1 is MNHEY and CDR2 is SVGAGI. Trimming removed 10 bases at V and 4 bases at J, with 16 bases between. The CDR3 nucleotides read TGTGCCACCTCTTCCCTAACTGTCACTGAAGCTTTCTTT. Translated: CATSSLTVTEAFF.

V gene TRBV12-3 or TRBV12-4 combines with J gene TRBJ1-5, with D uncertain. This CDR3 has 13 amino acids. Trimming removed 3 bases at V and 4 bases at J, with 7 bases between. DNA for the CDR3: TGTGCCAGCAGTTTCGCCGGTAATCAGCCCCAGCATTTT. It codes for CASSFAGNQPQHF.

This chain connects TRBV7-2 to TRBJ2-3; 8 nucleotides line up with TRBD2. Losses at the gene ends were 9 bases for V and 10 bases for J; bases not matched to a gene: 15. Germline V gives CDR1 SGHTA, CDR2 FQGNSA. CDR3 size: 14 residues. Here the CDR3 reads CASKLSGLVGAQYF. The CDR3 DNA sequence: TGTGCCAGTAAACTATCGGGACTAGTCGGGGCGCAGTATTTT. Complete variable domain (other parts from reference TRBV7-2 and TRBJ2-3): GAGVSQSPSNKVTEKGKDVELRCDPISGHTALYWYRQSLGQGLEFLIYFQGNSAPDKSGLPSDRFSAERTGGSVSTLTIQRTQQEDSAVYLCASKLSGLVGAQYFGPGTRLTVL.

The chain is built from TRBV10-3 and TRBJ2-7; 7 nucleotides match TRBD2. The germline CDR1 and CDR2 sequences are ENHRY and SYGVKD. The CDR3 is made up of 16 amino acids. V lost 8 bases and J lost 2; bases outside the gene matches: 15. Here the CDR3 reads CAIRSWGGEKAYEQYF. In nucleotides, the CDR3 is TGTGCCATCCGTTCGTGGGGGGGGGAAAAGGCCTACGAGCAGTACTTC.

The chain's CDR3 is CASSQVSGTGTGNTIYF. Written as DNA, the CDR3 is TGCGCCAGCAGCCAAGTCTCGGGGACAGGGACAGGAAACACCATATATTTT. The chain has TRBV4-3 and TRBJ1-3; TRBD1 matches at 9 bases. Germline V gene sequence: CDR1 LGHNA, CDR2 YSLEER. J was trimmed by 4 bases and V by 1 base; bases with no gene match: 8. CDR3 size: 17 residues.

The rearrangement uses TRBV5-1 and TRBJ1-2; 10 nucleotides agree with TRBD1. The CDR3 is made up of 14 amino acids. Germline trimming cut 4 bases from V and 8 bases from J; bases unmatched to any gene: 8. Germline assignment: CDR1 SGHRS and CDR2 YFSETQ. CDR3 sequence reads: CASSSRQGAGGYTF. CDR3 bases: TGCGCCAGCAGCAGCAGACAGGGGGCCGGCGGCTACACCTTC.

V is TRBV11-3 and J is TRBJ1-1; D perhaps matches TRBD1 (6 bases). This CDR3 contains 14 residues. Germline values: CDR1 SGHNT, CDR2 YENEEA. V lost 3 bases to trimming and J lost 0 bases, with 8 bases between them. The DNA of the CDR3 is TGTGCCAGCAGCTTGAACAGGGTGAACACTGAAGCTTTCTTT. This gives the protein CASSLNRVNTEAFF.

J is TRBJ1-1 and V is TRBV30; TRBD1 might be the D (6 bases). Trimming cost V 5 bases and J 3 bases, with 13 bases left between them. CDR1 is GTSNPN, CDR2 SVGIG, per germline (reference sequence). The CDR3 sequence is 13 residues long. CDR3 coding DNA: TGTGCCTGGTCTGGACAGCTCTACACTGAAGCTTTCTTT. It specifies CAWSGQLYTEAFF.

Ten or more counts support this clone. The V call is TRBV9, the J call TRBJ1-5, with a weak D call TRBD1 (5 bases). The V end lost 4 bases, the J end lost 2 bases, and 13 bases lay between the germline ends. This CDR3 comprises 15 residues. Germline V lookup: CDR1 SGDLS, CDR2 YYNGEE. DNA for the CDR3: TGTGCCAGCAGCCTGGGAGGGGAGGGCAATCAGCCCCAGCATTTT. This encodes CASSLGGEGNQPQHF.

The V call is TRBV11-2, the J call TRBJ2-5; perhaps TRBD1 as D (5 bases). V gave up 4 bases and J gave up 6 bases, with 21 bases separating them. Germline CDR1 is SGHAT and CDR2 is FQNNGV. This CDR3 has 16 residues. As DNA, the CDR3 is TGTGCCAGCAGCTCCCTTTTGGGCCCGAAGGGGAAGACCCAGTACTTC. Translating it yields CASSSLLGPKGKTQYF.

V gene TRBV3-1 (or the pseudogene TRBV3-2) combines with J gene TRBJ1-2, with TRBD1 matching over 10 bases. CDR1 is LGHDT and CDR2 is YNNKEL in the germline V gene (reference sequence). CDR3 size: 15 residues. J gave up 4 bases and V 4 bases, and 6 bases lay outside the gene matches. The CDR3 DNA is TGTGCCAGCAGCCTAGTGACAGGGGGCTTCTATGGCTACACCTTC. Translated: CASSLVTGGFYGYTF.

This CDR3 is CASSQDRGGKTEAFF. The CDR3 nucleotides read TGTGCCAGCAGTCAAGACAGGGGAGGGAAAACTGAAGCTTTCTTT. The V gene is TRBV28, the J gene TRBJ1-1, with 8 bases lining up with TRBD1. With V trimmed by 5 bases and J by 5 bases, 10 bases remained unmatched. Per germline, CDR1 MDHEN and CDR2 SYDVKM. The CDR3 is 15 amino acids.

CDR3: CASSLSGQETQYF. The CDR3 DNA follows: TGTGCCAGCAGCTTAAGCGGGCAAGAGACCCAGTACTTC. The chain has TRBV7-3 and TRBJ2-5, with D possibly TRBD2 on 5 matching bases. The CDR3 runs to 13 residues. The germline V and J ends were trimmed by 1 base and 2 bases, with 5 bases remaining between them. Germline-derived CDR1 and CDR2 are SGHTA and FQGTGA.

This rearrangement joins TRBV29-1 to TRBJ2-7; D is ambiguous. V dropped 7 bases and J dropped 5 bases, with 12 bases sitting between them. Germline-derived CDR1 and CDR2 are SQVTM and ANQGSEA. The CDR3 extends over 11 amino acids. The CDR3 is CSAAVSHEQYF. CDR3 in DNA: TGCAGCGCCGCGGTGTCCCACGAGCAGTACTTC.

V usage is TRBV12-3 or TRBV12-4 and J usage is TRBJ1-1, with no clear D. The CDR3 has 12 amino acids. V gave up 3 bases and J gave up 4 bases, with 6 bases separating them. The CDR3 sequence is CASSFLSTEAFF. In DNA, the CDR3 is TGTGCCAGCAGTTTTTTGAGCACTGAAGCTTTCTTT.

The chain recombines TRBV9 with TRBJ2-1; D is undetermined. V was shortened by 1 base and J by 11 bases, with 10 bases between the two germline ends. This CDR3 contains 12 residues. CDR1 SGDLS and CDR2 YYNGEE come from the germline V gene. Written as DNA, the CDR3 is TGTGCCAGCAGCGTACCTGGCTCCCAGCAGTTCTTC. The encoded protein is CASSVPGSQQFF.

The chain couples TRBV28 to TRBJ1-6; 8 positions match TRBD1. CDR1 is MDHEN, CDR2 SYDVKM, per germline. The CDR3 sequence is 15 residues long. V dropped 3 bases and J dropped 6; count of bases not matched to a gene: 4. In nucleotides, the CDR3 is TGTGCCAGCAGTTTCGACAGGGGATCTAATTCACCCCTCCACTTT. It specifies CASSFDRGSNSPLHF. Full variable domain (missing parts from reference TRBV28 and TRBJ1-6): DVKVTQSSRYLVKRTGEKVFLECVQDMDHENMFWYRQDPGLGLRLIYFSYDVKMKEKGDIPEGYSVSREKKERFSLILESASTNQTSMYLCASSFDRGSNSPLHFGNGTRLTVT.

The gene calls are TRBV2 and TRBJ2-1; a weak D match, TRBD2 (6 bases). Germline V gene sequence: CDR1 SNHLY, CDR2 FYNNEI. V gave up 3 bases and J gave up 2 bases, with 11 bases separating them. This CDR3 spans 15 amino acids. The CDR3 DNA reads TGTGCCAGCAGTGAGGACTACCTCGCCTACAATGAGCAGTTCTTC. Its protein is CASSEDYLAYNEQFF.

CDR3 sequence: CASSVGLAGDNEQFF. Written as DNA, the CDR3 is TGTGCCAGCAGCGTTGGACTAGCGGGAGACAATGAGCAGTTCTTC. The V and J genes are TRBV9 and TRBJ2-1; 13 bases fit TRBD2. CDR1 and CDR2 from the germline V gene are SGDLS and YYNGEE. The CDR3 extends over 15 amino acids. Trimming cost V 2 bases and J 5 bases; bases outside gene matches: 1. Full variable domain (missing parts from reference TRBV9 and TRBJ2-1): DSGVTQTPKHLITATGQRVTLRCSPRSGDLSVYWYQQSLDQGLQFLIQYYNGEERAKGNILERFSAQQFPDLHSELNLSSLELGDSALYFCASSVGLAGDNEQFFGPGTRLTVL.

This clone showed up just once. The rearrangement uses TRBV28 and TRBJ2-7; tentatively, D is TRBD2 (6 bases). The CDR3 has 15 residues. Germline V CDR1 and CDR2: MDHEN, SYDVKM. The V gene lost 4 bases and the J gene lost 0 bases, with 13 bases spanning the gap. The CDR3 bases are TGTGCCAGCAGTTCGCACGGGAGTTTCTCCTACGAGCAGTACTTC. Protein sequence: CASSSHGSFSYEQYF.

The chain employs TRBV28 and TRBJ1-6; D gene uncertain. V lost 5 bases and J 8 bases, leaving 13 bases between the germline ends. This CDR3 contains 14 residues. Looked up from germline, CDR1 is MDHEN and CDR2 is SYDVKM. The CDR3 spells CASSTTGWDSPLHF. The DNA for the CDR3 is TGTGCCAGCAGTACAACCGGGTGGGATTCACCCCTCCACTTT.

The rearrangement joins TRBV19 to TRBJ2-7; 7 nucleotides line up with TRBD2. The junction had 3 bases not matched to a gene; V was cut back by 3 bases and J by 1 base. The germline V gene has CDR1 LNHDA and CDR2 SQIVND (reference sequence). The CDR3 totals 14 residues. The CDR3 DNA sequence: TGTGCCAGTAGTATTGGGACTATATCCTACGAGCAGTACTTC. It translates to CASSIGTISYEQYF.

The chain has TRBV6-5 and TRBJ1-1; possibly TRBD1 for D (5 bases). Germline V gives CDR1 MNHEY, CDR2 SVGAGI. V lost 0 bases and J 8 bases, leaving 7 bases between the germline ends. The CDR3 has 12 amino acids. CDR3 DNA: TGTGCCAGCAGTTACTCGTCAGGGGAAGCTTTCTTT. This gives the protein CASSYSSGEAFF.